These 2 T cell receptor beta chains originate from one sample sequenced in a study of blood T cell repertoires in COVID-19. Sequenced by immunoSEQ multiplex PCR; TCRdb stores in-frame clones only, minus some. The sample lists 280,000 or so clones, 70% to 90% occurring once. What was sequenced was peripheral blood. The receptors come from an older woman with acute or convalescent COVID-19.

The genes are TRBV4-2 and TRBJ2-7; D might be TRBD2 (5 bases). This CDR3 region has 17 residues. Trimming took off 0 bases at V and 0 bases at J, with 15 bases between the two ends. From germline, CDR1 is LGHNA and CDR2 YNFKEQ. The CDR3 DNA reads TGTGCCAGCAGCCAAGATCTCGGGGATGGTGGCTCCTACGAGCAGTACTTC. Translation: CASSQDLGDGGSYEQYF.

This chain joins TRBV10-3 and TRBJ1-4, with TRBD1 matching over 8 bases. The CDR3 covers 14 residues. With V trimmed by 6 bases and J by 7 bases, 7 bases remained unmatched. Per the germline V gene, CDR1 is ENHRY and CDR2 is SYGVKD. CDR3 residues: CAISPTGASEKLFF. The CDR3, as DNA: TGTGCCATCAGCCCGACAGGGGCGAGTGAAAAACTGTTTTTT.